Listed below are T cell receptor beta chains from one sample, sequenced in a study of T cells in localized non-small cell lung cancer. Produced via immunoSEQ multiplex PCR; TCRdb's table is partial and in-frame only. There are several thousand clones in the sample; 22% occur only once, and 5.5% to 7% lies in the top ten. The sequences come from lung tumor tissue, collected before any cancer treatment. The origin of the receptors is a man between 18 and 50 years old with stage II lung adenocarcinoma. CDR3s include the opening cysteine and the closing phenylalanine or tryptophan. The order of the fields is clone size, V gene, D gene, J gene, CDR3 protein, CDR3 DNA. A D gene is named only where the DNA matches it firmly. Clone size is given for some rows only: seen once, a few or many times, or a class if the clone is expanded.

-,TRBV9,-,TRBJ2-1,CASRFEGTSSNEQFF,TGTGCCAGCCGTTTTGAGGGAACTAGCTCCAATGAGCAGTTCTTC
medium-sized,TRBV7-2,-,TRBJ1-3,CASSQSSGNTIYF,TGTGCCAGCAGCCAGAGCTCTGGAAACACCATATATTTT
large,TRBV28,-,TRBJ2-7,CASSLGTSYEQYF,TGTGCCAGCAGTTTAGGGACCTCCTACGAGCAGTACTTC
-,TRBV11-3,-,TRBJ2-2,CASSLVQRSTGELFF,TGTGCCAGCAGCTTGGTACAGAGAAGCACCGGGGAGCTGTTTTTT
-,TRBV6-8,-,TRBJ2-7,CASSYPGQGRGEQYF,TGTGCCAGCAGTTACCCAGGTCAGGGCCGGGGCGAGCAGTACTTC
-,TRBV15,TRBD1,TRBJ1-1,CATSRGTGQGSTEAFF,TGTGCCACCAGCAGAGGGACGGGACAGGGGAGCACTGAAGCTTTCTTT
medium-sized,TRBV6-8,-,TRBJ2-7,CASSYSKFSGVESSYEQYF,TGTGCCAGCAGTTACTCGAAGTTTTCCGGGGTCGAGAGCTCCTACGAGCAGTACTTC
few,TRBV6-8,-,TRBJ2-3,CASSVAGMTDTQYF,TGTGCCAGCAGTGTCGCGGGTATGACAGATACGCAGTATTTT
few,TRBV11-3,TRBD2,TRBJ2-7,CASSSQAGDLYEQYF,TGTGCCAGCAGCTCCCAAGCGGGGGACCTCTACGAGCAGTACTTC
medium-sized,TRBV23-1,-,TRBJ2-3,CASSQDRRTLSSTDTQYF,TGCGCCAGCAGCCAAGATCGTAGAACCCTTTCTAGCACAGATACGCAGTATTTT
few,TRBV6-8,TRBD1,TRBJ2-3,CASSAQGANPDTQYF,TGTGCCAGCAGCGCGCAGGGGGCAAATCCGGATACGCAGTATTTT
-,TRBV27,TRBD2,TRBJ2-3,CASSSALGGVGTQYF,TGTGCCAGCAGTTCCGCCCTCGGGGGGGTTGGTACGCAGTATTTT
few,TRBV10-2,TRBD2,TRBJ2-1,CASSERGAGGIYNEQFF,TGCGCCAGCAGTGAAAGAGGAGCGGGGGGGATTTACAATGAGCAGTTCTTC
few,TRBV6-8,-,TRBJ2-5,CASSYQIPGGTQYF,TGTGCCAGCAGTTACCAAATCCCTGGTGGGACCCAGTACTTC
-,TRBV19,TRBD1,TRBJ2-3,CASSDRGQTDTQYF,TGTGCCAGTAGCGACAGGGGGCAAACAGATACGCAGTATTTT
few,TRBV19,TRBD2,TRBJ2-1,CASSRKRGGSYNEQFF,TGTGCCAGTAGTCGTAAGCGGGGGGGCTCCTACAATGAGCAGTTCTTC
-,TRBV30,-,TRBJ1-5,CAWSAVGGARNQPQHF,TGTGCCTGGAGTGCGGTTGGAGGGGCGCGGAATCAGCCCCAGCATTTT
-,TRBV6-8,TRBD2,TRBJ2-7,CASSYLLAGSEQYF,TGTGCCAGCAGTTACTTACTAGCGGGGAGCGAGCAGTACTTC
-,TRBV5-1,-,TRBJ1-1,CASSALGGNTEAFF,TGCGCCAGCAGCGCCTTGGGAGGGAACACTGAAGCTTTCTTT
few,TRBV23-1,TRBD2,TRBJ2-1,CASSIGLAGGTSSYNEQFF,TGCGCCAGCAGTATAGGCCTAGCGGGGGGAACGAGCTCCTACAATGAGCAGTTCTTC
-,TRBV2,-,TRBJ1-5,CASSADTSNQPQHF,TGTGCCAGCAGTGCGGACACAAGCAATCAGCCCCAGCATTTT
medium-sized,TRBV11-3,-,TRBJ2-1,CASSLDFNTHEQFF,TGTGCCAGCAGCTTAGATTTCAACACCCACGAGCAGTTCTTC
few,TRBV6-8,-,TRBJ2-3,CASRRGAVTDTQYF,TGTGCCAGCAGGAGGGGGGCAGTTACAGATACGCAGTATTTT
few,TRBV28,TRBD1,TRBJ2-7,CASSLTGGTGGHEQYF,TGTGCCAGCAGTTTAACCGGCGGGACAGGGGGCCACGAGCAGTACTTC
few,TRBV11-3,TRBD1,TRBJ1-3,CASSPLEGAVGNTIYF,TGTGCCAGCAGCCCGCTTGAGGGGGCGGTTGGAAACACCATATATTTT
-,TRBV14,-,TRBJ2-2,CASSRAGIWAGELFF,TGTGCCAGCAGCCGCGCCGGAATTTGGGCCGGGGAGCTGTTTTTT
-,TRBV29-1,TRBD2,TRBJ2-7,CSVGLAGYEQYF,TGCAGCGTTGGACTAGCGGGTTACGAGCAGTACTTC
few,TRBV23-1,-,TRBJ2-5,CASSAQASETQYF,TGCGCCAGCAGCGCACAAGCGTCGGAGACCCAGTACTTC
few,TRBV14,TRBD2,TRBJ2-1,CASSQVGGDEQFF,TGTGCCAGCAGCCAAGTCGGGGGGGATGAGCAGTTCTTC
-,TRBV30,-,TRBJ2-5,CAWGIRETQYF,TGTGCCTGGGGTATAAGGGAGACCCAGTACTTC
few,TRBV29-1,-,TRBJ1-2,CSSAGTITYGYTF,TGCAGCTCGGCAGGGACAATCACCTATGGCTACACCTTC
-,TRBV18,-,TRBJ1-5,CASSFTGGQPQHF,TGTGCCAGCTCCTTCACCGGGGGTCAGCCCCAGCATTTT
few,TRBV9,TRBD1,TRBJ2-1,CASSVQGTDNEQFF,TGTGCCAGCAGCGTACAAGGGACAGACAATGAGCAGTTCTTC
medium-sized,TRBV11-3,-,TRBJ1-1,CASSRGAENTEAFF,TGTGCCAGCAGTCGAGGGGCAGAGAACACTGAAGCTTTCTTT
-,TRBV12-5,TRBD2,TRBJ2-5,CASAPGRGGIETQYF,TGTGCTAGTGCTCCCGGGCGGGGGGGCATTGAGACCCAGTACTTC
few,TRBV7-2,-,TRBJ1-2,CASSFTGNYGYTF,TGTGCCAGCAGCTTTACAGGGAACTATGGCTACACCTTC
few,TRBV27,TRBD2,TRBJ2-7,CASRAGGPYEQYF,TGTGCCAGCAGAGCGGGGGGGCCTTACGAGCAGTACTTC
-,TRBV19,TRBD1,TRBJ2-3,CASSNILDRGDEDTQYF,TGTGCCAGTTCTAACATCCTGGACAGGGGGGACGAAGATACGCAGTATTTT
few,TRBV11-3,-,TRBJ2-7,CASSLDRNRGGHEQYF,TGTGCCAGCAGCTTAGATCGAAACAGGGGGGGCCACGAGCAGTACTTC
few,TRBV9,-,TRBJ2-7,CASSGGPQSSYEQYF,TGTGCCAGCAGCGGGGGGCCCCAAAGCTCCTACGAGCAGTACTTC
-,TRBV6-7,-,TRBJ1-2,CASTAPGQIYGYTF,TGTGCCAGCACCGCACCCGGACAGATATATGGCTACACCTTC
-,TRBV7-5,-,TRBJ2-7,CASGQPPWVGHEQYF,TGTGCCAGCGGCCAACCCCCCTGGGTGGGCCACGAGCAGTACTTC
medium-sized,TRBV6-1,TRBD1,TRBJ2-7,CASSEAGTGARKYF,TGTGCCAGCAGTGAAGCAGGGACAGGGGCGAGGAAGTACTTC